Listed here are 20 T cell receptor beta chains from one sample, sequenced in a study of blood T cell repertoires in COVID-19 (dated by TCRdb to 2018 to 2020). Library creation used the immunoSEQ multiplex PCR assay. In its TCRdb copy, this immuneACCESS table keeps in-frame sequences only and misses some clones. Where compared with another copy, unresolved V genes explain less than half of these, and the others have no known cause. The sample table lists about 98,000 clones, roughly 92% of them with a count of one. The top ten clones comprise 1.9% of the sample. Material: peripheral blood. These receptors originate from a woman aged 50 to 65 with COVID-19, enrolled during active disease.

V usage is TRBV7-2 and J usage is TRBJ1-6; 10 bases align to TRBD1. J was trimmed by 10 bases and V by 4 bases; bases with no gene match: 7. Germline CDR1 reads SGHTA; CDR2 reads FQGNSA. CDR3 length equals 15 residues. The CDR3 reads CASSSRQGAGSPLHF. The CDR3 bases are TGTGCCAGCAGCTCCCGACAGGGGGCAGGGTCACCCCTCCACTTT.

Comments on this clone: At one boundary the junction diverges from the germline segment, which might be a read error. This rearrangement joins TRBV6-5 to TRBJ2-3; TRBD2 might be the D (5 bases). The CDR3 has 12 residues. The germline gives CDR1 MNHEY, CDR2 SVGAGI. CDR3 region: CASSPRGTVSFF. The CDR3 nucleotides are TGTGCCAGCAGTCCACGGGGAACGGTCTCCTTTTTT.

In its sample, this clone was seen a few times. This chain links TRBV2 with TRBJ1-1, with D unclear. Germline CDR1 reads SNHLY; CDR2 reads FYNNEI. Trimming pared 6 bases from V and 1 base from J, leaving 3 bases between. The CDR3 contains 11 residues. The CDR3 DNA reads as TGTGCCAGCAGCTCGAACACTGAAGCTTTCTTT. Translated: CASSSNTEAFF.

The chain carries TRBV4-3 and TRBJ2-3; the D gene is possibly TRBD2 (6 bases). The CDR3 is 15 amino acids. Trimming pared 1 base from V and 6 bases from J, leaving 14 bases between. CDR1 is LGHNA and CDR2 is YSLEER in the germline V gene. The CDR3 coding sequence is TGCGCCAGCAGCCAAGGAGAACTAGCCCCGGATACGCAGTATTTT. Residues: CASSQGELAPDTQYF.

This clone was observed once. This sequence joins TRBV10-3 and TRBJ2-7; 11 bases match TRBD2. Germline V gene sequence: CDR1 ENHRY, CDR2 SYGVKD. CDR3 length: 13 residues. The V gene end was trimmed by 2 bases and the J gene end by 6 bases; junction bases not matched to a gene: 0. The CDR3 loop reads CAISELAGGEQYV. The DNA for the CDR3 is TGTGCCATCAGTGAGCTAGCGGGGGGCGAGCAGTACGTC.

The genes are TRBV10-3 and TRBJ2-2, with D perhaps matching TRBD2 (6 bases). The CDR3 runs to 15 residues. V lost 4 bases and J 1 base, leaving 10 bases between the germline ends. Per germline, CDR1 ENHRY and CDR2 SYGVKD. The CDR3 nucleotides read TGTGCCATCAGTGGGTCGCGGGAGAACACCGGGGAGCTGTTTTTT. Translating gives CAISGSRENTGELFF.

This chain links TRBV10-1 with TRBJ2-7, with D possibly being TRBD1 (6 bases). Trimming shortened V by 6 bases and J by 6 bases, and 15 bases separated the two germline ends. This CDR3 is built from 13 residues. Per germline, CDR1 WNHNN and CDR2 SYGVQD (reference sequence). CDR3 sequence: CASSQWRRGEQYV. CDR3 bases: TGCGCCAGCAGCCAGTGGCGCAGGGGCGAGCAGTACGTC.

The chain has TRBV4-1 and TRBJ1-1, with 8 bases matching TRBD1. CDR3 length: 17 amino acids. Germline V lookup: CDR1 MGHRA, CDR2 YSYEKL. Trimming removed 1 base from V and 1 base from J; junction bases left unmatched: 8. The CDR3 here is CASSQVWAGGRNTEAFF. CDR3 sequence (DNA): TGCGCCAGCAGCCAAGTGTGGGCAGGGGGCCGGAACACTGAAGCTTTCTTT.

The rearrangement uses TRBV11-3 and TRBJ2-2; 9 bases agree with TRBD1. V shed 1 base, J shed 6 bases, and the junction held 3 bases outside the gene matches. Germline V lookup: CDR1 SGHNT, CDR2 YENEEA. The CDR3 sequence is 15 residues long. The CDR3 sequence: CASSLGTGVSGELFF. The CDR3 DNA reads as TGTGCCAGCAGCTTAGGGACAGGGGTTTCCGGGGAGCTGTTTTTT.

The gene calls are TRBV5-1 and TRBJ2-7, with a tentative D call TRBD1 (5 bases). The CDR3 totals 15 residues. CDR1 and CDR2 from the germline V gene are SGHRS and YFSETQ. Between the trimmed V and J ends, which lost 0 bases and 3 bases, there was a span of 13 bases. DNA for the CDR3: TGCGCCAGCAGCTTGGGGGGCCCAGGGTTCTACGAGCAGTACTTC. Translation: CASSLGGPGFYEQYF.

DNA for the CDR3: TGTGCCAGCAGGCAGCCGGGACAGAGGGCCTATGGCTACACCTTC. The encoded protein is CASRQPGQRAYGYTF. V and J are TRBV6-5 and TRBJ1-2; 7 nucleotides agree with TRBD1. Trimming removed 6 bases from V and 4 bases from J; junction bases left unmatched: 11. CDR1 is MNHEY, CDR2 SVGAGI, per germline. This CDR3 is built from 15 residues.

This chain links TRBV27 with TRBJ1-4; D gene uncertain. This CDR3 region has 14 residues. The V gene lost 5 bases and the J gene lost 11 bases, with 18 bases spanning the gap. The germline V gene has CDR1 MNHEY and CDR2 SMNVEV (reference sequence). CDR3 protein: CASSGYGPDGKLFF. The CDR3 nucleotides are TGTGCCAGCAGTGGATATGGGCCCGATGGGAAACTGTTTTTT.

The rearrangement uses TRBV14 and TRBJ2-1, with D hard to call. Trimming pared 6 bases from V and 12 bases from J, leaving 12 bases between. Per germline, CDR1 SGHDN and CDR2 FVKESK. The CDR3 loop spans 11 amino acids. CDR3 loop: CASSTTFRQFF. In DNA, the CDR3 is TGTGCCAGCAGTACGACATTTCGGCAGTTCTTC.

V and J are TRBV7-6 and TRBJ2-5, with TRBD2 identical over 8 bases. V shed 4 bases, J shed 5 bases, and the junction held 9 bases outside the gene matches. Germline CDR1 SGHVS, CDR2 FNYEAQ. This CDR3 comprises 15 residues. The DNA for the CDR3 is TGTGCCAGCAGCTCAGCCAGGGGACTAGGGGAGACCCAGTACTTC. Translated, it gives CASSSARGLGETQYF.

The rearrangement joins TRBV4-3 to TRBJ1-1, with 7 bases lining up with TRBD1. The CDR3 extends over 15 amino acids. Trimming at V came to 4 bases and at J to 1 base, leaving 6 bases not matched to a gene. CDR1 is LGHNA and CDR2 is YSLEER in the germline V gene. CDR3 DNA: TGCGCCAGCAGCCTACAATGGACAGGGAACACTGAAGCTTTCTTT. Amino acid sequence: CASSLQWTGNTEAFF.

This rearrangement joins TRBV7-9 to TRBJ1-1; 8 positions agree with TRBD1. The V segment lost 6 bases and the J segment 4 bases; nucleotides outside the gene matches: 10. The CDR3 extends over 15 amino acids. Looked up from germline, CDR1 is SEHNR and CDR2 is FQNEAQ (reference sequence). CDR3 bases: TGTGCCAGCAGTCCCTGGACAGGGAGGGTCACTGAAGCTTTCTTT. Translation: CASSPWTGRVTEAFF. Drawing the rest from reference TRBV7-9 and TRBJ1-1, the complete variable domain is DTGVSQNPRHKITKRGQNVTFRCDPISEHNRLYWYRQTLGQGPEFLTYFQNEAQLEKSRLLSDRFSAERPKGSFSTLEIQRTEQGDSAMYLCASSPWTGRVTEAFFGQGTRLTVV.

This rearrangement joins TRBV27 to TRBJ2-2; D remains ambiguous. V was shortened by 2 bases and J by 1 base, with 5 bases between the two germline ends. The CDR3 length is 14 residues. Germline values: CDR1 MNHEY, CDR2 SMNVEV (reference sequence). CDR3 amino acids: CASSLTRNTGELFF. CDR3 nucleotide sequence: TGTGCCAGCAGTTTAACAAGGAACACCGGGGAGCTGTTTTTT.

Here the CDR3 DNA reads TGCGCCAGCAGCTCGGGACAGGGTAGGAATACGCAGTATTTT. Encoded protein: CASSSGQGRNTQYF. The chain recombines TRBV5-1 with TRBJ2-3, with 9 bases aligning to TRBD1. V was clipped by 3 bases and J by 7 bases; unmatched bases: 6. The CDR3 extends over 14 amino acids. Germline V CDR1 and CDR2: SGHRS, YFSETQ.

CDR3 sequence: CASSTLGRGMRYEQFF. The CDR3 DNA reads as TGTGCCAGTAGTACCCTGGGGCGGGGGATGCGTTATGAGCAGTTCTTC. This sequence joins TRBV19 and TRBJ2-1, with TRBD2 matching over 7 bases. Germline CDR1 reads LNHDA; CDR2 reads SQIVND (reference sequence). CDR3 size: 16 residues. V was pared by 4 bases and J by 8 bases, with 14 bases of the junction left unmatched.

This clone has more than one count but fewer than ten. The chain combines TRBV4-3 with TRBJ1-2; D uncertain. The length of the CDR3 is 15 residues. In germline, CDR1 is LGHNA, CDR2 YSLEER. Trimming cost V 5 bases and J 4 bases, with 17 bases left between them. The CDR3 reads CASSGGLGLTYGYTF. In DNA, the CDR3 is TGCGCCAGCAGCGGAGGGCTCGGGCTGACCTATGGCTACACCTTC.